The 29 T cell receptor beta chains below all came from one sample that was sequenced in a study of a mutant IDH1 vaccine in newly diagnosed glioma. This sample's time point: week 35, safety follow-up. Vaccinated patients received 300 ug of mutant IDH1 20-mer peptide per dose, with topical imiquimod. Generated by immunoSEQ multiplex PCR, the TCRdb table keeps only in-frame clones and is missing some. The data hold about 60,000 clones, with roughly 76% observed a single time. Their specific antigens are unknown. The sequencing here drew on PBMCs, taken from a glioma patient whose treatment included an IDH1 peptide vaccine. Receptors originate from a man between 35 and 55 years old with glioma.

The chain joins TRBV11-2 to TRBJ1-4; no clear D. Trimming pared 5 bases from V and 4 bases from J, leaving 11 bases between. The germline V gene has CDR1 SGHAT and CDR2 FQNNGV. The CDR3 is 14 residues long. The CDR3 nucleotides are TGTGCCAGCAGCCTCGGGCCTTATAATGAAAAACTGTTTTTT. It is translated as CASSLGPYNEKLFF.

The sample holds one count of this clone. V gene TRBV7-9 combines with J gene TRBJ2-5, with D perhaps TRBD2 (6 bases). The length of the CDR3 is 13 residues. V lost 5 bases and J lost 4, with 11 bases in between. Germline-derived CDR1 and CDR2 are SEHNR and FQNEAQ (reference sequence). CDR3 sequence (DNA): TGTGCCAGCAGCGGCGGAGCGGGAGAGACCCAGTACTTC. Residues: CASSGGAGETQYF. Drawing the rest from reference TRBV7-9 and TRBJ2-5, the complete variable domain is DTGVSQNPRHKITKRGQNVTFRCDPISEHNRLYWYRQTLGQGPEFLTYFQNEAQLEKSRLLSDRFSAERPKGSFSTLEIQRTEQGDSAMYLCASSGGAGETQYFGPGTRLLVL.

The chain carries TRBV9 and TRBJ2-1; 7 nucleotides line up with TRBD2. The CDR3 spans 15 residues. V trimming: 3 bases; J trimming: 6 bases; junction bases outside the gene matches: 9. Germline CDR1 and CDR2: SGDLS and YYNGEE. The CDR3, as DNA: TGTGCCAGCAGCGCGGGCGGGAGTTTGGGCAATGAGCAGTTCTTC. It yields the protein CASSAGGSLGNEQFF.

This chain joins TRBV7-9 and TRBJ1-4; 9 nucleotides align to TRBD1. Germline loops: CDR1 SEHNR, CDR2 FQNEAQ (reference sequence). This CDR3 region has 19 residues. The trim removed 4 bases at V and 0 bases at J, leaving 12 bases unmatched. The CDR3 here is CASSSRSWTGDSTNEKLFF. In DNA, the CDR3 is TGTGCCAGCAGCTCCCGCTCGTGGACAGGGGATTCAACTAATGAAAAACTGTTTTTT.

This clone was seen a single time. The CDR3 is CASSATGGAEETQYF. The CDR3 region has the DNA TGTGCCAGCAGCGCGACAGGGGGCGCGGAAGAGACCCAGTACTTC. V gene TRBV5-4 combines with J gene TRBJ2-5; 10 bases align to TRBD1. The CDR3 runs to 15 residues. Unmatched junction bases numbered 6, after V lost 4 bases and J lost 3 bases. Germline CDR1 is SGHNT and CDR2 is YYREEE (reference sequence).

The CDR3 reads CASSYTSGKETQYF. The CDR3 DNA sequence: TGTGCCAGCAGTTATACTAGTGGGAAAGAGACCCAGTACTTC. The chain is built from TRBV11-2 and TRBJ2-5; D is perhaps TRBD2 (5 bases). Deletions cut 6 bases from V and 3 bases from J, with 14 bases between. The CDR3 consists of 14 residues. The V gene's germline CDR1 is SGHAT and CDR2 FQNNGV.

The chain is built from TRBV27 and TRBJ1-6, with D hard to call. V was pared by 6 bases and J by 7 bases, with 13 bases between. Germline V lookup: CDR1 MNHEY, CDR2 SMNVEV (reference sequence). The CDR3 runs to 14 residues. CDR3 residues: CASSPVGGNSPLHF. DNA for the CDR3: TGTGCCAGCAGCCCCGTCGGCGGCAATTCACCCCTCCACTTT.

The sample holds a few counts of this clone. This rearrangement joins TRBV10-1 to TRBJ2-7, with D perhaps assigned TRBD1 or TRBD2 (6 bases each). CDR3 length: 13 amino acids. V lost 2 bases and J 4 bases, leaving 9 bases between the germline ends. Germline CDR1 reads WNHNN; CDR2 reads SYGVQD (reference sequence). CDR3 coding DNA: TGCGCCAGCAGTGAGGGAGGGGGGTACGAGCAGTACTTC. Protein product: CASSEGGGYEQYF.

V gene TRBV6-4 combines with J gene TRBJ2-2, with TRBD2 matching 7 bases. Looked up from germline, CDR1 is MRHNA and CDR2 is SNTAGT. This CDR3 contains 15 residues. The trim removed 0 bases at V and 6 bases at J, leaving 4 bases unmatched. The CDR3 sequence: CASSDSGGGPGELFF. DNA for the CDR3: TGTGCCAGCAGTGACTCGGGCGGGGGTCCCGGGGAGCTGTTTTTT.

The genes are TRBV7-2 and TRBJ2-7, with D unresolved. Trimming stripped 5 bases from V and 8 bases from J, with 13 bases between. The germline V gene has CDR1 SGHTA and CDR2 FQGNSA. CDR3 length equals 12 residues. The CDR3 region is CASSADLKKQYF. CDR3 coding DNA: TGTGCCAGCAGCGCAGACCTTAAGAAGCAGTACTTC.

This chain joins TRBV30 and TRBJ2-1; the D gene is possibly TRBD2 (5 bases). This CDR3 has 12 residues. Between the trimmed V and J ends, which lost 1 base and 9 bases, there was a span of 10 bases. The germline gives CDR1 GTSNPN, CDR2 SVGIG (reference sequence). CDR3 nucleotides: TGTGCCTGGAGTGGGCTTACTAGTGAGCAGTTCTTC. This translates into CAWSGLTSEQFF.

The chain links TRBV18 to TRBJ1-4, with no clear D. Germline CDR1 reads KGHSH; CDR2 reads LQKENI. The CDR3 is 15 amino acids. V lost 6 bases and J 0 bases, leaving 11 bases between the germline ends. The DNA for the CDR3 is TGTGCCAGCTCGCTCCCGGGTGCAACTAATGAAAAACTGTTTTTT. Translated: CASSLPGATNEKLFF.

This clone showed up just a few times. The gene calls are TRBV7-2 and TRBJ2-7; D remains ambiguous. The V gene lost 5 bases and the J gene lost 4 bases, with 15 bases spanning the gap. The CDR3 loop spans 14 amino acids. Per the germline V gene, CDR1 is SGHTA and CDR2 is FQGNSA. The CDR3 DNA reads TGTGCCAGCAGCCCTCCCCGGGTGGGGTACGAGCAGTACTTC. Translation: CASSPPRVGYEQYF.

The chain has TRBV18 and TRBJ2-3, with 10 nucleotides matching TRBD2. The J segment lost 1 base and the V segment lost 7 bases, leaving 5 bases of the junction unmatched. Germline CDR1 is KGHSH and CDR2 is LQKENI. This CDR3 is 15 amino acids long. The CDR3 DNA reads as TGTGCCAGCTACCTAGGACTAGCGGGCACAGATACGCAGTATTTT. It translates to CASYLGLAGTDTQYF.

The chain joins TRBV19 to TRBJ2-1; the match to TRBD1 covers 7 bases. V was clipped by 5 bases and J by 0 bases; unmatched bases: 10. This CDR3 comprises 17 residues. In germline, CDR1 is LNHDA, CDR2 SQIVND (reference sequence). CDR3 protein: CASSLGPTGDSYNEQFF. The CDR3 DNA reads TGTGCCAGTAGTTTAGGGCCCACAGGGGACTCCTACAATGAGCAGTTCTTC. Filled out from reference TRBV19 and TRBJ2-1, the complete variable domain reads DGGITQSPKYLFRKEGQNVTLSCEQNLNHDAMYWYRQDPGQGLRLIYYSQIVNDFQKGDIAEGYSVSREKKESFPLTVTSAQKNPTAFYLCASSLGPTGDSYNEQFFGPGTRLTVL.

The gene calls are TRBV30 and TRBJ1-1; D may be TRBD1 (6 bases). Deletions cut 3 bases from V and 1 base from J, with 18 bases between. The CDR3 loop spans 16 amino acids. The germline CDR1 and CDR2 sequences are GTSNPN and SVGIG (reference sequence). Here the CDR3 DNA reads TGTGCCTGGAGCCGTTGGGCCGGGACACAGAACACTGAAGCTTTCTTT. Its protein product is CAWSRWAGTQNTEAFF.

This chain links TRBV19 with TRBJ2-7; D uncertain. Germline V gives CDR1 LNHDA, CDR2 SQIVND (reference sequence). The V end was cut by 5 bases, the J end by 2 bases, with 16 bases between. This CDR3 has 15 amino acids. The CDR3 DNA is TGTGCCAGTAGTGGGGTGGCAGGTGTCCCCTACGAGCAGTACTTC. Protein product: CASSGVAGVPYEQYF.

The V gene is TRBV7-8, the J gene TRBJ1-5; 9 positions match TRBD1. The CDR3 contains 16 residues. V gave up 5 bases and J gave up 5 bases; unmatched junction bases: 10. CDR1 is SGHVS, CDR2 FQNEAQ, per germline. DNA of the CDR3: TGTGCCAGCAGCCGGGACAGGGTTGACCTAGATCAGCCCCAGCATTTT. Its protein product is CASSRDRVDLDQPQHF.

The chain employs TRBV5-4 and TRBJ1-1, with D possibly TRBD1 on 6 matching bases. With 4 bases removed from V and 6 bases from J, the gap between germline ends came to 19 bases. CDR3 size: 15 residues. Germline lookup yields CDR1 SGHNT and CDR2 YYREEE (reference sequence). The CDR3 coding sequence is TGTGCCAGCAGCACCCCGACAGGCCCTAAGGCTGAAGCTTTCTTT. Protein: CASSTPTGPKAEAFF.

J is TRBJ2-2 and V is TRBV6-1, with D perhaps matching TRBD2 (5 bases). The CDR3 totals 14 residues. In germline, CDR1 is MNHNS, CDR2 SASEGT. V lost 6 bases and J 0 bases, leaving 8 bases between the germline ends. Written as DNA, the CDR3 is TGTGCCAGCAGGGACTTCGCGAACACCGGGGAGCTGTTTTTT. Its protein is CASRDFANTGELFF.

The V gene is TRBV6-4, the J gene TRBJ2-3; possibly TRBD2 for D (6 bases). V was cut by 0 bases and J by 5 bases, with 12 bases left in between. Germline V gene sequence: CDR1 MRHNA, CDR2 SNTAGT. This CDR3 contains 15 residues. The CDR3 is CASSDSSGHVDTQYF. For the CDR3, the DNA is TGTGCCAGCAGTGACTCGAGCGGGCACGTAGATACGCAGTATTTT.

V gene TRBV30 combines with J gene TRBJ2-7; TRBD2 aligns across 7 bases. J was trimmed by 1 base and V by 5 bases; bases with no gene match: 5. Germline V gene sequence: CDR1 GTSNPN, CDR2 SVGIG (reference sequence). The CDR3 consists of 13 residues. CDR3 in amino acids: CAWGARGSYEQYF. In DNA form, the CDR3 reads TGTGCCTGGGGGGCGCGGGGGTCCTACGAGCAGTACTTC. Variable domain in full (rest from reference TRBV30 and TRBJ2-7): SQTIHQWPATLVQPVGSPLSLECTVEGTSNPNLYWYRQAAGRGLQLLFYSVGIGQISSEVPQNLSASRPQDRQFILSSKKLLLSDSGFYLCAWGARGSYEQYFGPGTRLTVT.

The DNA for the CDR3 is TGTGCCAGCAGCTCTCCGGGACTAGCGGAGTTCTTC. Amino acids: CASSSPGLAEFF. V and J are TRBV7-2 and TRBJ2-1; the match to TRBD2 covers 11 bases. J gave up 14 bases and V 4 bases, and 4 bases lay outside the gene matches. The CDR3 consists of 12 residues. The germline V gene has CDR1 SGHTA and CDR2 FQGNSA.

This rearrangement joins TRBV10-2 to TRBJ2-3; D is undetermined. Germline CDR1 is WSHSY and CDR2 is SAAADI. There are 13 residues in the CDR3. The V end was cut by 7 bases, the J end by 6 bases, with 14 bases between. CDR3 nucleotides: TGCGCCAGCAAGATAGAGCTGGTGGATACGCAGTATTTT. It specifies CASKIELVDTQYF.

V and J are TRBV4-2 and TRBJ2-3, with 14 bases that match TRBD2. V was clipped by 3 bases and J by 3 bases; unmatched bases: 17. Germline CDR1 and CDR2: LGHNA and YNFKEQ. This CDR3 region has 21 residues. CDR3 sequence (DNA): TGTGCCAGCAGCCACACACAATTCCCGAGACTAGCGGGGGGGATAACAGATACGCAGTATTTT. This sequence encodes CASSHTQFPRLAGGITDTQYF.

The V and J genes are TRBV7-2 and TRBJ2-3; TRBD2 aligns across 8 bases. This CDR3 spans 14 amino acids. V shed 6 bases and J 6 bases; nucleotides not matched to a gene: 8. Germline V lookup: CDR1 SGHTA, CDR2 FQGNSA. As DNA, the CDR3 is TGTGCCAGCAGAGCCGGGACTAGAGACGATACGCAGTATTTT. It codes for CASRAGTRDDTQYF.

This clone was observed a handful of times. The chain joins TRBV5-6 to TRBJ1-4; D not resolved. Per the germline V gene, CDR1 is SGHDT and CDR2 is YYEEEE. Trimming took 5 bases from V and 8 from J, leaving 13 bases between them. CDR3 length: 13 amino acids. The CDR3 nucleotides are TGTGCCAGCAGGGGCGCAAGTAGGGAAAAACTGTTTTTT. Translated, it gives CASRGASREKLFF.

The V gene is TRBV7-2, the J gene TRBJ2-1, with D perhaps TRBD2 (5 bases). Trimming took off 4 bases at V and 14 bases at J, with 21 bases between the two ends. The V gene's germline CDR1 is SGHTA and CDR2 FQGNSA. This CDR3 is 14 amino acids long. The CDR3 nucleotides are TGTGCCAGCAGCTCGGAAGGGCAGGCGAGGGTTGAGTTCTTC. This codes for CASSSEGQARVEFF.

The chain uses TRBV28 and TRBJ2-7; 14 bases fit TRBD2. Germline V lookup: CDR1 MDHEN, CDR2 SYDVKM. V was pared by 8 bases and J by 6 bases, with 12 bases of the junction left unmatched. The CDR3 extends over 16 amino acids. This CDR3 is CASRPPGLAGEGEQYF. CDR3 sequence (DNA): TGTGCCAGCCGACCCCCGGGACTAGCGGGAGAGGGCGAGCAGTACTTC.